This is a list of T cell receptor beta chains from one sample in a study of T cell repertoires in cytomegalovirus infection. Using its own MiXCR run on the reads, TCRdb lists one record per CDR3 protein. The sample contains 900,000 to 950,000 distinct CDR3 sequences, approximately 32% of which appear only once. Antigens of these TCRs are unknown. This specimen consisted of cultured CD8+ T cells from PBMCs, obtained from culture after CMV antigen stimulation. Source of these receptors: a human donor in good health (CMV status not recorded). Some clones in this sample may be carry-over from other donors' samples. Both conserved end residues are trimmed from each CDR3. The D gene is left open where the match is weak.

v_call: TRBV6-5
j_call: TRBJ1-2
d_call: -
cdr3_aa: ASSYSNRDGYT

v_call: TRBV20-1
j_call: TRBJ2-2
d_call: -
cdr3_aa: SAGFRGSGANTGELF

v_call: TRBV10-3
j_call: TRBJ2-7
d_call: -
cdr3_aa: AISQGTTDEQY

v_call: TRBV7-6
j_call: TRBJ2-7
d_call: -
cdr3_aa: ASSLGGFYEQY

v_call: TRBV25-1
j_call: TRBJ1-4
d_call: TRBD1
cdr3_aa: ASSEGWTGHNEKLF

v_call: TRBV20-1
j_call: TRBJ2-7
d_call: -
cdr3_aa: SARDMTIEQY

v_call: TRBV7-6
j_call: TRBJ1-2
d_call: TRBD1
cdr3_aa: ASSPGTDSYGYT

v_call: TRBV6-6
j_call: TRBJ1-1
d_call: -
cdr3_aa: ASRQGVATEAF

v_call: TRBV7-9
j_call: TRBJ2-2
d_call: TRBD2
cdr3_aa: ASSLGLARSYTGELF

v_call: TRBV4-3
j_call: TRBJ1-5
d_call: -
cdr3_aa: ASSQDPDLSNQPQH

v_call: TRBV10-3
j_call: TRBJ2-4
d_call: -
cdr3_aa: AISSRDLSLAKNIQY

v_call: TRBV12-3/TRBV12-4
j_call: TRBJ1-4
d_call: -
cdr3_aa: ASSLGDATNEKLF

v_call: TRBV6-2/TRBV6-3
j_call: TRBJ1-6
d_call: -
cdr3_aa: ASSEARDRSLNSPLH

v_call: TRBV11-3
j_call: TRBJ2-4
d_call: -
cdr3_aa: ASSNGDNIQY

v_call: TRBV12-3/TRBV12-4
j_call: TRBJ1-2
d_call: -
cdr3_aa: ASRSNYGYT

v_call: TRBV6-2/TRBV6-3
j_call: TRBJ2-1
d_call: TRBD2
cdr3_aa: ASSSIAGGIYNEQF

v_call: TRBV4-1
j_call: TRBJ2-1
d_call: -
cdr3_aa: ASSQGFDEQF

v_call: TRBV10-3
j_call: TRBJ1-2
d_call: TRBD1
cdr3_aa: AISAGTGGAGNYGYT

v_call: TRBV4-2
j_call: TRBJ2-1
d_call: TRBD2
cdr3_aa: ASSQDLLAGKNEQF

v_call: TRBV7-4
j_call: TRBJ2-2
d_call: TRBD2
cdr3_aa: ASSLWGGAVGELF

v_call: TRBV11-3
j_call: TRBJ2-1
d_call: -
cdr3_aa: ASSSSQYNEQF

v_call: TRBV7-8
j_call: TRBJ2-7
d_call: TRBD2
cdr3_aa: ASSLGAGESYEQY

v_call: TRBV9
j_call: TRBJ1-5
d_call: -
cdr3_aa: ASSVATNQPQH

v_call: TRBV7-2
j_call: TRBJ1-2
d_call: -
cdr3_aa: ASGEYGYT

v_call: TRBV27
j_call: TRBJ1-6
d_call: -
cdr3_aa: ASSWTDSPLH

v_call: TRBV10-3
j_call: TRBJ1-2
d_call: -
cdr3_aa: AISVSLGAGDTNYGYT

v_call: TRBV7-2
j_call: TRBJ2-1
d_call: TRBD1
cdr3_aa: ASSPWTGVNEQF

v_call: TRBV10-3
j_call: TRBJ2-2
d_call: TRBD1
cdr3_aa: AISVPGTGTVELF

v_call: TRBV18
j_call: TRBJ1-1
d_call: -
cdr3_aa: ASSPLEGINTEAF

v_call: TRBV7-9
j_call: TRBJ2-5
d_call: TRBD1
cdr3_aa: ASSLGTDLQETQY

v_call: TRBV12-3/TRBV12-4
j_call: TRBJ1-6
d_call: TRBD1
cdr3_aa: ASSFPDRDNSPLH

v_call: TRBV7-4
j_call: TRBJ2-1
d_call: -
cdr3_aa: ASSFGRVGQNEQF

v_call: TRBV7-3
j_call: TRBJ2-1
d_call: TRBD2
cdr3_aa: ASSLAGGGYYNEQF

v_call: TRBV2
j_call: TRBJ1-1
d_call: -
cdr3_aa: ASFRLTEAF

v_call: TRBV28
j_call: TRBJ2-3
d_call: TRBD1
cdr3_aa: ASRLGQGLTDTQY

v_call: TRBV9
j_call: TRBJ2-7
d_call: TRBD1
cdr3_aa: ASSVVGQGDGEQY

v_call: TRBV6-6
j_call: TRBJ1-1
d_call: -
cdr3_aa: ASSYPVGGAGTEAF

v_call: TRBV7-9
j_call: TRBJ1-6
d_call: -
cdr3_aa: ASSATDLDNSPLH